This TCR beta chain was obtained from a study of a mutant IDH1 vaccine in newly diagnosed glioma. The wider study: The first vaccination came 4-6 weeks after radiotherapy alone, or with temozolomide cycles. Patients were pretreated with radiotherapy, temozolomide, or both, mostly both. Treated patients, approximately 60% male and approximately 38% female, averaged roughly 40 years of age.

CDR1 is KGHSY, CDR2 FQNENV, per germline. This CDR3 is 14 amino acids long. The V end was cut by 5 bases, the J end by 5 bases, with 15 bases between. Remarks on this clone: Its antigen is unknown.

Regarding the study as a whole: Apparently unrelated to pseudoprogression were changes in the top peripheral T cell clonotypes.

The data were produced by immunoSEQ multiplex PCR, yet TCRdb's version contains in-frame clones alone and is incomplete. The repertoire includes about 94,000 clones, about nine tenths of them detected once, and roughly 0.78% sits in the top ten. The time point here: week 47, end of study. Every vaccination contained 300 ug of the mutant IDH1 20-mer peptide and was paired with topical imiquimod. The chain is built from TRBV16 and TRBJ2-5, with D perhaps TRBD1 (6 bases). The receptor was derived from a woman aged 50 to 60 with glioma. The source was PBMCs, collected from a glioma patient whose treatment included an IDH1 peptide vaccine. CDR3 nucleotides: TGTGCCAGCAGCAACAACAGGGCCCGCGAGACCCAGTACTTC. Translated, it gives CASSNNRARETQYF.